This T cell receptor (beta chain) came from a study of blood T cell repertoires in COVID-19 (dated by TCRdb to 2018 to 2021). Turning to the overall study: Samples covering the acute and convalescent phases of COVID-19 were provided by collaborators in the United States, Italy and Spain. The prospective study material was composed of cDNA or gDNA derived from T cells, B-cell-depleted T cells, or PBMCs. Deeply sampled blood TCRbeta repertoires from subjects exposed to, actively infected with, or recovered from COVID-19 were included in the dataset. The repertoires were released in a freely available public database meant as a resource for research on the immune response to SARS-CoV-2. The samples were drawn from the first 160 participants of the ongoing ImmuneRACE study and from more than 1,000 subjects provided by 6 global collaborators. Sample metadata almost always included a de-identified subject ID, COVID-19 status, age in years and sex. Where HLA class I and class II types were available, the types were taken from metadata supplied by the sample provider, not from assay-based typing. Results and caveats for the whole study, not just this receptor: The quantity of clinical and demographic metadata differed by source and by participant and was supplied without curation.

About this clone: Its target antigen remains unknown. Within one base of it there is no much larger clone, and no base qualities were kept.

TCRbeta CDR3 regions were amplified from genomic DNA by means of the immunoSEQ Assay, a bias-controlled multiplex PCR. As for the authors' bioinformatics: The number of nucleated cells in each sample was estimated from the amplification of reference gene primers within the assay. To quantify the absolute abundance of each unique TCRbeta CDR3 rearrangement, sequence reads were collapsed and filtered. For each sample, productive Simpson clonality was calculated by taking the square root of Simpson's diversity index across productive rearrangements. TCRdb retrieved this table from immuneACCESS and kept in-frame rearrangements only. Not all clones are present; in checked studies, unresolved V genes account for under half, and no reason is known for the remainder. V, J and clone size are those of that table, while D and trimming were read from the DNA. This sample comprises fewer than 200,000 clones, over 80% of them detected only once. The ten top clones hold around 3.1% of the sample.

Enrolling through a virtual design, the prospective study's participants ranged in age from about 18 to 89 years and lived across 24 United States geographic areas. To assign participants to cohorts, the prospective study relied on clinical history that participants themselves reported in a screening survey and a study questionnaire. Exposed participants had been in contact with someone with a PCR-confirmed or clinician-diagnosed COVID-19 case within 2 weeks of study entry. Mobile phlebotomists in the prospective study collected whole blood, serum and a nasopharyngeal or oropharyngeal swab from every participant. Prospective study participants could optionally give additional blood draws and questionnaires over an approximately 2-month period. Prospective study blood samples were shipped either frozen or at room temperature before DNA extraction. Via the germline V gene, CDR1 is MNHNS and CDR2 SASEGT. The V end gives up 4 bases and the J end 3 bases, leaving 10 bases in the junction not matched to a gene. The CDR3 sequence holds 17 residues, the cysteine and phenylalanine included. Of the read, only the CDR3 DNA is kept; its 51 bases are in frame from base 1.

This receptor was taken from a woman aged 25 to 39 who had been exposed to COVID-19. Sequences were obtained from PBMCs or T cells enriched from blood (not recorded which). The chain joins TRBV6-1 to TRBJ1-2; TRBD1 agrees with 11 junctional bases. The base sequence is TGTGCCAGCAGTGCCCGGACAGGGGGCGGTCTCTACTATGGCTACACCTTC. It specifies CASSARTGGGLYYGYTF.